This T cell receptor (beta chain) is from a study of shared clonotypes between healthy human individuals. Study-level findings and limits: Sequencing depth was a factor that was expected to affect clonotype sharing among donors. It was the few donors that limited the genetic and exposure-history diversity represented.

V gave up 3 bases and J gave up 8 bases; unmatched junction bases: 6. The germline CDR1 and CDR2 sequences are KGHSH and LQKENI. This CDR3 is 14 amino acids long. Comments on this clone: The target antigen is unknown.

TCRdb's table, derived via immunoSEQ multiplex PCR, lists solely in-frame clones and lacks some. The data show 450,000 to 600,000 clones, about 80% seen once. The sequenced material came from PBMCs. The rearrangement joins TRBV18 to TRBJ1-1; TRBD1 matches 10 bases. The origin of this receptor is a middle-aged woman in good health. Some clones in this sample may be carry-over from other donors' samples. CDR3 residues: CASSPSGDRGEAFF. In DNA form, the CDR3 reads TGTGCCAGCTCACCTTCTGGGGACAGGGGCGAAGCTTTCTTT.